This TCR beta chain originates from a study of blood T cell repertoires in COVID-19. As for the study in general: The origin of the acute and convalescent COVID-19 samples was the United States, Italy and Spain. PBMCs, B-cell-depleted T cells, or T cells were the source of the cDNA or gDNA that made up the material.

J lost 0 bases, V lost 6 bases, and 6 bases had no gene match. The CDR3 is made up of 15 amino acids. The V gene's germline CDR1 is SQVTM and CDR2 ANQGSEA. As originally analysed: Researchers report that nucleated cell counts were estimated from reference gene primer amplification. Measured with immunoSEQ multiplex PCR; TCRdb has only the in-frame clones, and not every one. The V and J calls and clone size are taken from that table; D and trimming were inferred from the DNA. The sample consists of approximately 150,000 clones, roughly 89% of them appearing once. The clonotype comes from a man aged 45 to 65 with active or convalescent COVID-19. Material: peripheral blood. The chain combines TRBV29-1 with TRBJ1-3; TRBD1 aligns across 9 bases. Here the CDR3 reads CSVGQGNLSGNTIYF. CDR3 DNA: TGCAGCGTGGGACAGGGCAATCTCTCTGGAAACACCATATATTTT.